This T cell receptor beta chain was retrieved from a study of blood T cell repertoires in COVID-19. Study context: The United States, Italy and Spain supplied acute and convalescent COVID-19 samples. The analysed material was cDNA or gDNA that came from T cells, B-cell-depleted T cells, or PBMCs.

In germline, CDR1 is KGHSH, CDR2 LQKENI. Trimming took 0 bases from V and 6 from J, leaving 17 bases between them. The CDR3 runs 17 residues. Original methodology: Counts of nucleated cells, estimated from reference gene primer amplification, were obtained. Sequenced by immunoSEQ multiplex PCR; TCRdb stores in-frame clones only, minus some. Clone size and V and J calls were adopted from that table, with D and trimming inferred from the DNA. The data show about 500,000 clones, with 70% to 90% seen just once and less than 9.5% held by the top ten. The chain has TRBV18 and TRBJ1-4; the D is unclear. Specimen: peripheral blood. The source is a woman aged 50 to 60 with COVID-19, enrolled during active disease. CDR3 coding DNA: TGTGCCAGCTCACCACCCCAAGGCGCAGCGAAGTATGAAAAACTGTTTTTT. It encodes CASSPPQGAAKYEKLFF.